This TCR beta chain was profiled in a study of cytomegalovirus exposure and HLA in healthy donors. Study-level information: The roughly 110 validation repertoires were produced on the same platform as the roughly 660 repertoires of the first cohort. This was reported in a later analysis.

To note about this clone: Its specificity is unknown. At one of its ends the junction is not consistent with the germline gene, which may arise from a read error.

From germline, CDR1 is LNHDA and CDR2 SQIVND (reference sequence). This CDR3 has 14 residues. Study observations and caveats: The study flagged about 150 TCR beta chains as cytomegalovirus-associated. The TCR clusters that emerged in the first cohort tended, a later analysis found, to co-occur in the approximately 130 validation repertoires.

Libraries were prepared by immunoSEQ multiplex PCR; TCRdb keeps only in-frame clonotypes and omits some of them. Altogether over 85,000 clones are present, less than 95% being singletons, with the ten largest covering almost 0.9%. This TCR was sampled from a young woman in good health and CMV-seronegative. Specimen: PBMCs. The chain recombines TRBV19 with TRBJ2-7; the match to TRBD1 covers 7 bases. The CDR3 here is CASSPGQDPPHLHF. Here the CDR3 DNA reads TGTGCCAGTAGTCCCGGACAGGATCCGCCTCATTTACACTTC.